This T cell receptor (beta chain) was captured in a study of control samples from healthy donors and cancer patients. The germline V gene has CDR1 SGHAT and CDR2 FQDESV (reference sequence). Trimming removed 4 bases from V and 3 bases from J; junction bases left unmatched: 9. The CDR3 sequence is 16 residues long. Data came from immunoSEQ multiplex PCR; TCRdb stores just in-frame clones and leaves some out. Seen here are 65,000 to 95,000 clones, about 89% observed once, and the top ten hold roughly a fifth. This sequence originates from a man in his fifties or sixties in good health. The chain recombines TRBV11-1 with TRBJ2-3; 8 nucleotides align to TRBD1. The material sequenced was blood. DNA of the CDR3: TGTGCCAGCAGCTCTGTTGACAGGGGCGGGACAGATACGCAGTATTTT. It specifies CASSSVDRGGTDTQYF. The full variable domain, its missing parts supplied by reference TRBV11-1 and TRBJ2-3, is EAEVAQSPRYKITEKSQAVAFWCDPISGHATLYWYRQILGQGPELLVQFQDESVVDDSQLPKDRFSAERLKGVDSTLKIQPAELGDSAMYLCASSSVDRGGTDTQYFGPGTRLTVL.